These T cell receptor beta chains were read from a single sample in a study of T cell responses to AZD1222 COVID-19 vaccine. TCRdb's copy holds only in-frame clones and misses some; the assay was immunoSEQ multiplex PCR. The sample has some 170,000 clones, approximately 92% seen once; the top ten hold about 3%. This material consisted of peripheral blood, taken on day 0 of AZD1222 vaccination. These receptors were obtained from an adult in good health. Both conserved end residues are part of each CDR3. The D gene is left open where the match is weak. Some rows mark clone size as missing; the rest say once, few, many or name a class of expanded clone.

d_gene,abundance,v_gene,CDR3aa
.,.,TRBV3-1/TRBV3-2,CASSLGVRSGYTF
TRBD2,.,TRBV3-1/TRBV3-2,CASSQVPGGGTDTQYF
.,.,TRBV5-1,CASSTRDAGELFF
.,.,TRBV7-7,CASSLYGAQGYNSPLHF
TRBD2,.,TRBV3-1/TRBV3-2,CASSQVSPTGLDFTDTQYF
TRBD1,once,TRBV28,CASSPLLGQGNYGYTF
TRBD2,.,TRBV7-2,CASSLSSGLTYEQYF
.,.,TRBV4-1,CASSSGRFSGNTIYF
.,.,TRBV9,CASSVLTGSTEAFF
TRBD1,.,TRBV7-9,CASSPSQGGYGYTF
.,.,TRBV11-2,CASSLQGLMNTEAFF
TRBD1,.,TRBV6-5,CASSSTGATNQPQHF
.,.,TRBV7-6,CASSLGWVSDNPSPNVLTF
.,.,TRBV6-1,CASSETGEAFF
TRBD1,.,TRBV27,CASSLAGGNSNQPQHF
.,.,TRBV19,CASKGGGGPNEKLFF
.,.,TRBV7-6,CASSPLLGGAQNYGYTF
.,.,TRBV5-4,CASSLAGVGYEQYF
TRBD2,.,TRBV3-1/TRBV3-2,CASSPPRVASGRVNEQFF
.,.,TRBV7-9,CASTLGAGELFF
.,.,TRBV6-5,CASRERASNTEAFF
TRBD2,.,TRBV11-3,CASSLGLAGGQNEQFF
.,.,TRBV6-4,CASTRPGSVLVRQETQYF
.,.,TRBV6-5,CASTQTLNTEAFF
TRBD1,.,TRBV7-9,CASSSGQGLRNTIYF
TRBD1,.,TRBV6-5,CASSLSGGDQPQHF
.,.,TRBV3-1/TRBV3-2,CASRAGYKVANEQFF
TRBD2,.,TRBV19,CASNSRGREGSGELFF
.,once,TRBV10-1,CASSESGNEQFF
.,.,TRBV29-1,CSVEGANTEAFF
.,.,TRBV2,CAGGSQNTEAFF
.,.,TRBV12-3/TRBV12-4,CASSSYTYGYTF
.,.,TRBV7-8,CASSLVSLTKGNEQFF
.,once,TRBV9,CASTEGNGVTNTEAFF
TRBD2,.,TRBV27,CASSSPSVGRDEQYF
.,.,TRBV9,CASTPGSTYETQYF
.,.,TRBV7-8,CASSLALTAVYNSPLHF
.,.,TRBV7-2,CASSLLVGTYGYTF
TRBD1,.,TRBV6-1,CASSEARQGVIGRSQPQHF
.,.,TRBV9,CASSGGGTTSSPLHF
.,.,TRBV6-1,CASSELLVNQPQHF
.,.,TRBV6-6,CASSYSSEQFF
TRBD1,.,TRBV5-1,CASSSSGTASYEQYF
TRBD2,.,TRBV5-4,CASSLGLVSGNYEQYF